A selection of T cell receptor beta chains follows, all from one sample in a study of T cells after yellow fever vaccination. MiXCR was run by TCRdb on the 5' RACE reads, yielding one entry per CDR3 protein. The sample carries fewer than 650,000 distinct CDR3 sequences, 21% recorded once. The sequencing here drew on PBMCs, taken approximately 22 days after the first yellow fever vaccination. These receptors were obtained from a man aged 18 to 30 who received the YFV17D yellow fever vaccine. Both conserved end residues are part of each CDR3. The order of the fields is J gene, clone size, D gene, V gene, CDR3 protein, CDR3 DNA. D genes are given only for firm matches. Some rows have no size entry. The others give once, few or many, or a class for an expanded clone.

>TRBJ1-2|-|TRBD1|TRBV10-3
CAISDVRQGSYGYTF
TGTGCCATCAGTGACGTTCGACAGGGGAGCTATGGCTACACCTTC
>TRBJ2-7|-|-|TRBV4-1
CASSQAAADEQYF
TGCGCCAGCAGCCAAGCGGCAGCCGACGAGCAGTACTTC
>TRBJ1-1|-|-|TRBV15
CATSRDKFEEAFF
TGTGCCACCAGCAGAGATAAGTTCGAGGAGGCTTTCTTT
>TRBJ2-3|-|TRBD1|TRBV5-1
CASSPPWEQGLDTQYF
TGCGCCAGCAGCCCCCCGTGGGAACAGGGGTTAGATACGCAGTATTTT
>TRBJ2-7|few|TRBD1|TRBV4-1
CASSQLDRDREEQYF
TGCGCCAGCAGCCAACTCGATAGGGACAGGGAAGAGCAGTACTTC
>TRBJ2-2|few|TRBD2|TRBV5-1
CASSLRLAGGPRTGELFF
TGCGCCAGCAGCTTGCGGCTAGCGGGGGGGCCGCGGACCGGGGAGCTGTTTTTT
>TRBJ2-1|few|TRBD1|TRBV5-1
CASSLYRGPTYNEQFF
TGCGCCAGCAGCTTGTACAGGGGCCCTACCTACAATGAGCAGTTCTTC
>TRBJ2-5|few|TRBD1|TRBV7-9
CASSHGQGVRETQYF
TGTGCCAGCAGCCACGGACAGGGGGTACGAGAGACCCAGTACTTC
>TRBJ2-5|-|-|TRBV9
CASSVGIGGGKTQYF
TGTGCCAGCAGCGTAGGAATAGGGGGCGGGAAGACCCAGTACTTC
>TRBJ2-1|few|-|TRBV7-8
CASSPGTGPMLQFF
TGTGCCAGCAGCCCGGGAACGGGTCCGATGTTGCAGTTCTTC
>TRBJ2-7|few|TRBD1|TRBV18
CASSPEGWTGSYEQYF
TGTGCCAGCTCCCCTGAGGGGTGGACAGGCTCCTACGAGCAGTACTTC
>TRBJ1-6|few|-|TRBV7-2
CASTKRPNYNSPLHF
TGTGCCAGCACAAAAAGACCGAACTATAATTCACCCCTCCACTTT
>TRBJ2-4|-|TRBD1|TRBV20-1
CSARWTGSLAKNIQYF
TGCAGTGCTAGATGGACAGGGAGTTTAGCCAAAAACATTCAGTACTTC